The 31 T cell receptor beta chains listed next were all sequenced from one sample in a study of T cells in Graves' hyperthyroidism and ophthalmopathy. Researchers amplified the TCR beta CDR3 regions from RNA transcripts. HTBI primers were employed in a first-round RT-PCR of the TCR CDR3. TCRdb re-called the multiplex PCR reads with MiXCR, one entry per CDR3 protein. The sample carries more than 300,000 distinct CDR3 sequences, under 20% recorded once. The sequencing sample was made of blood. The receptor source for this set is a man aged 18 to 35 with Graves' ophthalmopathy.

This clonotype turned up a few times. For the CDR3, the DNA is TGTGCCGCCAACAGGGGACGGTCTGGGGCCAACGTCCTGACTTTC. It is translated as CAANRGRSGANVLTF. The chain uses TRBV2 and TRBJ2-6, with TRBD1 matching over 7 bases. The junction had 8 bases not matched to a gene; V was cut back by 11 bases and J by 1 base. The germline CDR1 and CDR2 sequences are SNHLY and FYNNEI. The CDR3 runs 15 residues.

This clonotype was seen ten or more times. The chain is built from TRBV20-1 and TRBJ1-2; D ambiguous. The germline gives CDR1 DFQATT, CDR2 SNEGSKA (reference sequence). Trimming cost V 6 bases and J 4 bases, with 15 bases left between them. The CDR3 has 13 amino acids. CDR3 in DNA: TGCAGTGCACCCGGTTCAGGCTTCTATGGCTACACCTTC. Encoded protein: CSAPGSGFYGYTF.

This clonotype was seen repeatedly, ten times or more. The chain couples TRBV5-1 to TRBJ1-1; the D gene is possibly TRBD1 (6 bases). This CDR3 comprises 15 residues. Trimming cost V 0 bases and J 4 bases, with 13 bases left between them. Germline CDR1 SGHRS, CDR2 YFSETQ. The DNA for the CDR3 is TGCGCCAGCAGCTTGGCCCTGGGACAAGGCACTGAAGCTTTCTTT. It yields the protein CASSLALGQGTEAFF.

This clonotype was seen a handful of times. The genes are TRBV29-1 and TRBJ2-3; a possible D gene is TRBD1 (6 bases). CDR3 length: 14 amino acids. Trimming stripped 0 bases from V and 6 bases from J, with 13 bases between. Germline V gene lookup returns CDR1 SQVTM and CDR2 ANQGSEA. CDR3 nucleotides: TGCAGCGTTGAAGATCCAGGGGCAGGGGATACGCAGTATTTT. Protein: CSVEDPGAGDTQYF.

Many counts were recorded for this clonotype. The chain joins TRBV12-3 or TRBV12-4 to TRBJ2-7; possible D gene TRBD2, 5 bases. V was cut by 5 bases and J by 2 bases, with 10 bases left in between. This CDR3 is 13 amino acids long. The CDR3 nucleotides are TGTGCCAGCAGTCCTTTAGCGACCTACGAGCAGTACTTC. Its translation is CASSPLATYEQYF.

Many counts were recorded for this clonotype. The chain joins TRBV18 to TRBJ1-2; 8 nucleotides match TRBD1. Germline V gene lookup returns CDR1 KGHSH and CDR2 LQKENI. The CDR3 is made up of 15 amino acids. The trim removed 3 bases at V and 3 bases at J, leaving 6 bases unmatched. CDR3 sequence (DNA): TGTGCCAGCTCACCCGGGACAGGCAGATACTATGGCTACACCTTC. It yields the protein CASSPGTGRYYGYTF.

This clonotype came up many times. CDR3 protein: CASSPTTPTSGARETQYF. CDR3 in DNA: TGTGCCAGCAGCCCGACTACCCCGACTAGCGGGGCCCGGGAGACCCAGTACTTC. V gene TRBV12-3 or TRBV12-4 combines with J gene TRBJ2-5; the match to TRBD2 covers 11 bases. V lost 6 bases and J lost 5; bases outside the gene matches: 17. The CDR3 is 18 amino acids.

This clonotype has more than one count but fewer than ten. The genes are TRBV20-1 and TRBJ2-7; D is perhaps TRBD2 (6 bases). V was shortened by 5 bases and J by 7 bases, with 21 bases between the two germline ends. CDR1 is DFQATT and CDR2 is SNEGSKA in the germline V gene (reference sequence). The CDR3 is made up of 14 amino acids. The CDR3 coding sequence is TGCAGTGCTTCAGAATCGGCGGGGATGTGGGAGCAGTACTTC. It codes for CSASESAGMWEQYF.

Many counts were recorded for this clonotype. The chain uses TRBV20-1 and TRBJ2-7; TRBD2 agrees at 8 bases. The CDR3 sequence is 15 residues long. Germline V CDR1 and CDR2: DFQATT, SNEGSKA (reference sequence). V lost 0 bases and J lost 0; bases outside the gene matches: 4. The CDR3 region has the DNA TGCAGTGCTAGAGACAGCGGGGGACCCTCCTACGAGCAGTACTTC. Translating it yields CSARDSGGPSYEQYF.

Many counts were recorded for this clonotype. V is TRBV18 and J is TRBJ1-1; a weak D match, TRBD1 (6 bases). CDR1 KGHSH and CDR2 LQKENI come from the germline V gene. V lost 3 bases to trimming and J lost 7 bases, with 15 bases between them. The CDR3 runs 14 residues. The DNA of the CDR3 is TGTGCCAGCTCACCCGAGGGACACACCAATGAAGCTTTCTTT. Protein product: CASSPEGHTNEAFF.

This sequence joins TRBV2 and TRBJ1-1; D is perhaps TRBD1 (6 bases). The V end lost 6 bases, the J end lost 8 bases, and 16 bases lay between the germline ends. This CDR3 has 13 amino acids. Germline assignment: CDR1 SNHLY and CDR2 FYNNEI. The CDR3 sequence is CASSELGAVEAFF. The CDR3 DNA is TGTGCCAGCAGCGAGCTGGGGGCGGTAGAAGCTTTCTTT.

The J gene is TRBJ2-1, the V gene TRBV5-5; possible D gene TRBD1, 5 bases. Between the trimmed V and J ends, which lost 0 bases and 8 bases, there was a span of 12 bases. The CDR3 runs 14 residues. Germline V gene sequence: CDR1 SGHKS, CDR2 YYEKEE (reference sequence). The chain's CDR3 is CASSLAGDSYEQFF. The DNA of the CDR3 is TGTGCCAGCAGCTTGGCCGGCGACAGCTATGAGCAGTTCTTC.

This clonotype was recorded a few times. The chain is built from TRBV18 and TRBJ2-7; D is uncertain. This CDR3 spans 14 amino acids. V shed 8 bases and J shed 3 bases, with 17 bases lying between them. Germline V gene data show CDR1 as KGHSH and CDR2 as LQKENI. The CDR3 here is CASTLAPKSYEQYF. In nucleotides, the CDR3 is TGTGCCAGCACCCTCGCGCCGAAAAGCTACGAGCAGTACTTC.

There are a few counts of this clonotype. This chain uses TRBV14 with TRBJ1-2; the D is unclear. CDR1 and CDR2 from the germline V gene are SGHDN and FVKESK. With 0 bases removed from V and 8 bases from J, the gap between germline ends came to 10 bases. CDR3 length: 13 amino acids. This chain's CDR3 is CASSQDPLSGYTF. CDR3 coding DNA: TGTGCCAGCAGCCAAGATCCCCTAAGCGGCTACACCTTC. The variable domain in full, with the rest retrieved from reference TRBV14 and TRBJ1-2, is EAGVTQFPSHSVIEKGQTVTLRCDPISGHDNLYWYRRVMGKEIKFLLHFVKESKQDESGMPNNRFLAERTGGTYSTLKVQPAELEDSGVYFCASSQDPLSGYTFGSGTRLTVV.

V and J are TRBV20-1 and TRBJ1-6; D is unresolved. The CDR3 totals 11 residues. Germline loops: CDR1 DFQATT, CDR2 SNEGSKA (reference sequence). Trimming cost V 4 bases and J 7 bases, with 5 bases left between them. DNA of the CDR3: TGCAGTGCTACTTCGAATTCACCCCTCCACTTT. It encodes CSATSNSPLHF.

The chain carries TRBV28 and TRBJ1-6; maybe TRBD1 (5 bases). The CDR3 length is 12 residues. Germline CDR1 reads MDHEN; CDR2 reads SYDVKM. Trimming stripped 3 bases from V and 13 bases from J, with 10 bases between. The CDR3 DNA is TGTGCCAGCAGTTTGCGGGGGGGGCCCCTCCACTTT. It codes for CASSLRGGPLHF.

In this sample, this clonotype turned up a few times. Here the CDR3 reads CASSPDRERYGYTF. Here the CDR3 DNA reads TGTGCCAGCAGCCCCGACAGGGAGCGCTATGGCTACACCTTC. This chain connects TRBV7-2 to TRBJ1-2; 7 positions agree with TRBD1. The CDR3 consists of 14 residues. V lost 5 bases, J lost 4 bases, and 7 bases stayed unmatched. Germline V gives CDR1 SGHTA, CDR2 FQGNSA.

Many counts were recorded for this clonotype. The chain has TRBV2 and TRBJ2-1, with D hard to call. With 6 bases removed from V and 5 bases from J, the gap between germline ends came to 14 bases. There are 14 residues in the CDR3. Germline V gene data show CDR1 as SNHLY and CDR2 as FYNNEI. CDR3 sequence (DNA): TGTGCCAGCAGAAAACAAAGCCAGGACAATGAGCAGTTCTTC. Protein sequence: CASRKQSQDNEQFF.

The gene calls are TRBV20-1 and TRBJ1-5; D call uncertain. V was shortened by 5 bases and J by 4 bases, with 12 bases between the two germline ends. The CDR3 totals 13 residues. Germline V gene sequence: CDR1 DFQATT, CDR2 SNEGSKA (reference sequence). CDR3 bases: TGCAGTGCTTTCCGGGATCGAAATCAGCCCCAGCATTTT. Translated, it gives CSAFRDRNQPQHF.

This clonotype was counted ten times or more. The chain couples TRBV18 to TRBJ1-1; D is possibly TRBD1 (6 bases). Trimming removed 5 bases from V and 3 bases from J, with 10 bases in between. The CDR3 is made up of 13 amino acids. CDR1 is KGHSH, CDR2 LQKENI, per germline. The CDR3 region has the DNA TGTGCCAGCTCAAACTACAGGGACACTGAAGCTTTCTTT. It yields the protein CASSNYRDTEAFF.

This clonotype was detected ten times or more. The V and J genes are TRBV5-1 and TRBJ1-1, with D possibly matching TRBD1 (5 bases). Trimming took 1 base from V and 3 from J, leaving 10 bases between them. Germline assignment: CDR1 SGHRS and CDR2 YFSETQ. CDR3 length equals 14 residues. The CDR3 sequence: CASSLTGHDTEAFF. The CDR3 nucleotides read TGCGCCAGCAGCTTGACAGGCCACGACACTGAAGCTTTCTTT. Complete variable domain (other parts from reference TRBV5-1 and TRBJ1-1): KAGVTQTPRYLIKTRGQQVTLSCSPISGHRSVSWYQQTPGQGLQFLFEYFSETQRNKGNFPGRFSGRQFSNSRSEMNVSTLELGDSALYLCASSLTGHDTEAFFGQGTRLTVV.

This clonotype was counted many times. This chain uses TRBV12-3 or TRBV12-4 with TRBJ2-3; 7 nucleotides line up with TRBD1. The CDR3 length is 15 residues. With V trimmed by 2 bases and J by 4 bases, 6 bases remained unmatched. The CDR3 region is CASSLSRGFPDTQYF. For the CDR3, the DNA is TGTGCCAGCAGTTTAAGCAGGGGGTTTCCAGATACGCAGTATTTT.

A single count supports this clonotype. CDR3 sequence: CASSKPLTHDIYEQYF. The CDR3 coding sequence is TGCGCCAGCAGTAAGCCATTGACTCATGACATCTACGAGCAGTACTTC. The rearrangement joins TRBV10-2 to TRBJ2-7; D unresolved. The V gene lost 5 bases and the J gene lost 3 bases, with 20 bases spanning the gap. Germline-derived CDR1 and CDR2 are WSHSY and SAAADI. This CDR3 is built from 16 residues.

This clonotype was seen repeatedly, ten times or more. The V gene is TRBV13, the J gene TRBJ2-1; 9 bases map to TRBD2. The CDR3 is 17 residues long. V was pared by 0 bases and J by 0 bases, with 3 bases of the junction left unmatched. The germline V gene has CDR1 PRHDT and CDR2 FYEKMQ (reference sequence). The CDR3 DNA follows: TGTGCCAGCAGCTTAGGCTATAGCGGGGGCTCCTACAATGAGCAGTTCTTC. Residues: CASSLGYSGGSYNEQFF.

The table lists this clonotype with a few counts. The CDR3 DNA sequence: TGTGCCAGCAGCCCGGGGGTGAGGGGTCAGCCCCAGCATTTT. This sequence encodes CASSPGVRGQPQHF. The J gene is TRBJ1-5, the V gene TRBV7-9; possibly TRBD1 for D (5 bases). The CDR3 is 14 amino acids. V was clipped by 5 bases and J by 6 bases, with 14 bases between them. Germline V gene sequence: CDR1 SEHNR, CDR2 FQNEAQ (reference sequence).

This clonotype was seen many times. V gene TRBV28 combines with J gene TRBJ2-1, with D uncertain. V shed 7 bases and J shed 4 bases, with 11 bases lying between them. This CDR3 is built from 13 residues. Germline V gives CDR1 MDHEN, CDR2 SYDVKM. Here the CDR3 reads CASTRPVYNEQFF. DNA for the CDR3: TGTGCCAGCACCCGGCCGGTATACAATGAGCAGTTCTTC.

This clonotype was counted between two and nine times. The chain is built from TRBV5-6 and TRBJ2-7, with TRBD2 identical over 11 bases. V lost 1 base and J lost 3; bases outside the gene matches: 9. There are 17 residues in the CDR3. Germline CDR1 reads SGHDT; CDR2 reads YYEEEE. DNA for the CDR3: TGTGCCAGCAGCTTGAATGGGGAGACTAGCGGGGTCTACGAGCAGTACTTC. Encoded protein: CASSLNGETSGVYEQYF. Full variable domain (rest looked up from reference TRBV5-6 and TRBJ2-7): DAGVTQSPTHLIKTRGQQVTLRCSPKSGHDTVSWYQQALGQGPQFIFQYYEEEERQRGNFPDRFSGHQFPNYSSELNVNALLLGDSALYLCASSLNGETSGVYEQYFGPGTRLTVT.

This clonotype has more than one count but fewer than ten. This chain joins TRBV5-4 and TRBJ2-5; D is perhaps TRBD1 or TRBD2 (5 bases each). Germline V gives CDR1 SGHNT, CDR2 YYREEE (reference sequence). The CDR3 is 14 amino acids. Trimming took off 0 bases at V and 5 bases at J, with 11 bases between the two ends. CDR3 amino acids: CASSLGKGPETQYF. CDR3 DNA sequence: TGTGCCAGCAGCTTGGGGAAGGGACCGGAGACCCAGTACTTC.

The chain carries TRBV20-1 and TRBJ1-2; possible D gene TRBD1, 5 bases. V shed 0 bases and J shed 7 bases, with 12 bases lying between them. Germline CDR1 reads DFQATT; CDR2 reads SNEGSKA (reference sequence). The CDR3 runs 13 residues. This CDR3 reads CSARDRIGAGYTF. The CDR3 DNA reads TGCAGTGCTAGAGATAGAATAGGGGCTGGCTACACCTTC.

The CDR3 DNA is TGCAGCGCTGGGGGGGGACAGGCCTCCTACGAGCAGTACTTC. Its protein product is CSAGGGQASYEQYF. The chain recombines TRBV29-1 with TRBJ2-7, with D possibly being TRBD1 (8 bases). The V gene lost 7 bases and the J gene lost 0 bases, with 16 bases spanning the gap. CDR3 size: 14 residues. Germline CDR1 and CDR2: SQVTM and ANQGSEA.

This clonotype was counted only a few times. The J gene is TRBJ2-5, the V gene TRBV11-1, with D possibly matching TRBD1 (5 bases). CDR1 and CDR2 from the germline V gene are SGHAT and FQDESV (reference sequence). The CDR3 is 16 amino acids. The V end lost 0 bases, the J end lost 2 bases, and 13 bases lay between the germline ends. DNA for the CDR3: TGTGCCAGCAGCTTAGCCCCCAGGGATGCTCAAGAGACCCAGTACTTC. Its protein product is CASSLAPRDAQETQYF.